The source of this T cell receptor beta chain is a study of T-cell reconstitution after alpha-beta-depleted transplantation in children. A library of TCRbeta sequences, prepared with unique molecular identifiers, was generated. TCRdb itself ran the PCR reads through MiXCR, one entry per CDR3 protein. The data contain about 610,000 distinct CDR3 sequences, 10% to 13% of them singletons. This clonotype was recorded many times. Trimming took off 7 bases at V and 6 bases at J, with 18 bases between the two ends. Germline V gene sequence: CDR1 SQVTM, CDR2 ANQGSEA. The CDR3 contains 14 residues. The TCR was taken from a human donor who donated a stem cell graft to a child with acute myeloid leukemia. The genes are TRBV29-1 and TRBJ1-4, with D possibly TRBD1 on 6 matching bases. The sequencing here drew on PBMCs from the stem cell graft donor, taken from the stem cell graft. The CDR3 is CSAFPRGEDEKLFF. Here the CDR3 DNA reads TGCAGCGCTTTCCCCAGGGGCGAGGATGAAAAACTGTTTTTT.